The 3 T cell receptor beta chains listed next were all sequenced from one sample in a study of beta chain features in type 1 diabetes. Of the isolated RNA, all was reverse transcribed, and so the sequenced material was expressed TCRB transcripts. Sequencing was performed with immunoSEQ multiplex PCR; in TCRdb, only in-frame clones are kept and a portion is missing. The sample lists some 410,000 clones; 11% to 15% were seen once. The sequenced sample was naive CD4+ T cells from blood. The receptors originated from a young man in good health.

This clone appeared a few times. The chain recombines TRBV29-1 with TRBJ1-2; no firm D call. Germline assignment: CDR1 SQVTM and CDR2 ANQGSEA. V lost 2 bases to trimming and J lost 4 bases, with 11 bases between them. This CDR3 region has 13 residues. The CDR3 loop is CSVEISAGYGYTF. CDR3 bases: TGCAGCGTTGAAATCTCCGCCGGCTATGGCTACACCTTC.

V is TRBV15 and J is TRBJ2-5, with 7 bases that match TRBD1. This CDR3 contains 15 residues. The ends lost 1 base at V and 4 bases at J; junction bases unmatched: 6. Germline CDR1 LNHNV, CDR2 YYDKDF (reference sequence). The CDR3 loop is CATSRVSGQRETQYF. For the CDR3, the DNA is TGTGCCACCAGCAGAGTCTCGGGACAGCGAGAGACCCAGTACTTC.

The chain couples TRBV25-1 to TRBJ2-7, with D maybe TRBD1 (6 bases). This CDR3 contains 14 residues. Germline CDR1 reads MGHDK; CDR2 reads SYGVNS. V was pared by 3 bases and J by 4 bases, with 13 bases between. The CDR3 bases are TGTGCCAGCAGTGATTCCGGGACACAATACGAGCAGTACTTC. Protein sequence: CASSDSGTQYEQYF.